A single sample is the source of the 14 T cell receptor beta chains below, sequenced in a study of T cell responses to AZD1222 COVID-19 vaccine (dated by TCRdb to the early 2020s). This specimen's time point label, interpreted: baseline before first vaccination. The receptor library was made with the immunoSEQ multiplex PCR assay. The table was pulled from immuneACCESS by TCRdb, which kept in-frame rearrangements only. Such tables lose some clones; where checked, under half of the loss comes from unresolved V genes, and the rest has no known cause. Within this sample are around 94,000 clones, with approximately 90% of them counted one time only. Of the sample, 19% falls within the top ten clones. The input for sequencing was peripheral blood, taken on day 0 of AZD1222 vaccination. These TCRs come from an adult in good health.

The V and J genes are TRBV24-1 and TRBJ2-1; possibly TRBD2 for D (5 bases). The CDR3 has 11 amino acids. Trimming cost V 9 bases and J 4 bases, with 6 bases left between them. CDR1 and CDR2 from the germline V gene are KGHDR and SFDVKD. CDR3 coding DNA: TGTGCCACCGGGGAGTACAATGAGCAGTTCTTC. Protein product: CATGEYNEQFF.

The J gene is TRBJ2-2, the V gene TRBV28, with TRBD2 identical over 12 bases. The V and J ends lost 7 bases and 7 bases, in that order; junction bases with no gene match: 10. Germline values: CDR1 MDHEN, CDR2 SYDVKM. The CDR3 is 16 amino acids. The CDR3 protein is CASMASGRAGIGELFF. CDR3 sequence (DNA): TGTGCCAGCATGGCTAGCGGGAGGGCCGGGATCGGGGAGCTGTTTTTT.

This chain connects TRBV7-2 to TRBJ2-7, with D possibly TRBD2 on 5 matching bases. Germline V CDR1 and CDR2: SGHTA, FQGNSA. The CDR3 has 16 residues. V lost 1 base and J 0 bases, leaving 13 bases between the germline ends. CDR3 amino acids: CASSLVGGESSYEQYF. CDR3 coding DNA: TGTGCCAGCAGCTTAGTTGGAGGAGAAAGCTCCTACGAGCAGTACTTC.

The chain couples TRBV7-3 to TRBJ1-1; D is perhaps TRBD1 (6 bases). The CDR3 totals 13 residues. V was shortened by 3 bases and J by 6 bases, with 11 bases between the two germline ends. Germline CDR1 SGHTA, CDR2 FQGTGA. CDR3 amino acids: CASSFGGRAEAFF. The CDR3, as DNA: TGTGCCAGCAGCTTTGGGGGGCGAGCTGAAGCTTTCTTT.

This clone has only one observation. The chain is built from TRBV7-2 and TRBJ1-6; unclear D gene. V dropped 4 bases and J dropped 6 bases, with 7 bases sitting between them. Per germline, CDR1 SGHTA and CDR2 FQGNSA. The CDR3 is made up of 13 amino acids. CDR3 sequence (DNA): TGTGCCAGCAGCTCGGCCGTTAATTCACCCCTCCACTTT. It encodes CASSSAVNSPLHF.

The J gene is TRBJ2-6, the V gene TRBV12-5; the D is unclear. The CDR3 extends over 15 amino acids. Trimming pared 4 bases from V and 0 bases from J, leaving 7 bases between. Germline values: CDR1 LGHNT, CDR2 FRNRAP. Here the CDR3 reads CASGSRDSGANVLTF. The CDR3 coding sequence is TGTGCTAGTGGTTCAAGGGACTCTGGGGCCAACGTCCTGACTTTC.

The chain has TRBV9 and TRBJ2-7; the match to TRBD1 covers 7 bases. V was pared by 4 bases and J by 3 bases, with 4 bases of the junction left unmatched. The V gene's germline CDR1 is SGDLS and CDR2 YYNGEE. There are 13 residues in the CDR3. Written as DNA, the CDR3 is TGTGCCAGCAGCCGACAGGGAATCTACGAGCAGTACTTC. This encodes CASSRQGIYEQYF.

This clone has a single count. The chain employs TRBV9 and TRBJ1-4; no clear D. The CDR3 covers 14 residues. Germline CDR1 is SGDLS and CDR2 is YYNGEE. The germline V and J ends were trimmed by 1 base and 8 bases, with 12 bases remaining between them. The CDR3 region is CASSVSPDGEKLFF. For the CDR3, the DNA is TGTGCCAGCAGCGTATCCCCCGATGGGGAAAAACTGTTTTTT.

This rearrangement joins TRBV7-2 to TRBJ1-3, with a possible D match to TRBD1 (5 bases). This CDR3 has 12 amino acids. V lost 3 bases and J lost 8, with 8 bases in between. Germline V gives CDR1 SGHTA, CDR2 FQGNSA. CDR3 DNA: TGTGCCAGCAGCTTTGAGGGACACACCATATATTTT. Amino acids: CASSFEGHTIYF.

The chain links TRBV7-9 to TRBJ1-2, with 10 bases identical to TRBD1. CDR3 length: 16 amino acids. Germline trimming cut 5 bases from V and 3 bases from J; bases unmatched to any gene: 9. The V gene's germline CDR1 is SEHNR and CDR2 FQNEAQ (reference sequence). CDR3: CASSRMTGGDYYGYTF. The CDR3 nucleotides are TGTGCCAGCAGCCGCATGACAGGGGGCGACTACTATGGCTACACCTTC.

The chain combines TRBV23-1 with TRBJ2-1, with D possibly matching TRBD1 (5 bases). TRBV23-1 qualifies as an ORF whose function is uncertain. Trimming pared 0 bases from V and 2 bases from J, leaving 17 bases between. The CDR3 totals 18 residues. The CDR3 DNA reads as TGCGCCAGCAGTCAATCAAGGGGCTACCGGCACACCTACAATGAGCAGTTCTTC. Translating gives CASSQSRGYRHTYNEQFF.

The rearrangement links TRBV5-1 to TRBJ2-1; a possible D gene is TRBD1 (5 bases). The CDR3 runs to 16 residues. The V gene lost 0 bases and the J gene lost 8 bases, with 18 bases spanning the gap. Germline CDR1 reads SGHRS; CDR2 reads YFSETQ. The CDR3 DNA reads TGCGCCAGCAGCTTGGAAAGGGGCACGGCGATAGATGAGCAGTTCTTC. Translated: CASSLERGTAIDEQFF.

The chain couples TRBV3-1 (or the pseudogene TRBV3-2) to TRBJ2-1; D is undetermined. The germline V and J ends were trimmed by 3 bases and 6 bases, with 12 bases remaining between them. Per germline, CDR1 LGHDT and CDR2 YNNKEL (reference sequence). The CDR3 spans 14 residues. DNA of the CDR3: TGTGCCAGCAGCCAGCAATACTCGCTCAATGAGCAGTTCTTC. Translating gives CASSQQYSLNEQFF.

The table lists this clone with a count of one. This chain connects TRBV28 to TRBJ2-7; 7 nucleotides align to TRBD1. This CDR3 is built from 13 residues. The germline gives CDR1 MDHEN, CDR2 SYDVKM. The trim removed 6 bases at V and 11 bases at J, leaving 13 bases unmatched. DNA for the CDR3: TGTGCCAGCAGCCGACAGGGCCCCGTCGTTGAGTACTTC. As protein: CASSRQGPVVEYF.